These 11 T cell receptor beta chains were all obtained from the same sample, sequenced in a study of graft-versus-host responses after intestinal transplantation. Clones were sequenced by immunoSEQ multiplex PCR, and TCRdb holds only the in-frame ones, with some missing. The repertoire has more than 65,000 clones, approximately 94% of them found once; the top ten carry less than 0.55%. For these receptors, no antigen is known. Sequenced material: unstimulated CD8+ T cells sorted from spleen or lymph node cells, taken before intestinal transplant. The receptors stem from a human donor who received an intestinal transplant.

V gene TRBV28 combines with J gene TRBJ2-1; TRBD1 is a possible D gene (6 bases). CDR1 and CDR2 (germline): MDHEN, SYDVKM. V lost 5 bases and J lost 5, with 10 bases in between. This CDR3 contains 13 residues. CDR3 protein: CASSLGQHNEQFF. CDR3 sequence (DNA): TGTGCCAGCAGTCTTGGACAGCACAATGAGCAGTTCTTC.

The genes are TRBV29-1 and TRBJ2-7; TRBD2 agrees at 8 bases. The CDR3 loop spans 13 amino acids. Germline V lookup: CDR1 SQVTM, CDR2 ANQGSEA. The trim removed 4 bases at V and 2 bases at J, leaving 4 bases unmatched. The CDR3 region has the DNA TGCAGCGTTGGGCTAGCGGGTCCCTACGAGCAGTACTTC. It codes for CSVGLAGPYEQYF.

V usage is TRBV12-5 and J usage is TRBJ2-1, with TRBD2 identical over 11 bases. CDR1 and CDR2 from the germline V gene are LGHNT and FRNRAP. After removal of 7 bases from V and 6 bases from J, the junction contained 8 bases not matched to a gene. The CDR3 length is 15 residues. CDR3 nucleotides: TGTGCTAGTGCCGGGGGGACTAGCGGTTTCAATGAGCAGTTCTTC. Translated: CASAGGTSGFNEQFF.

The CDR3: CASSFSGLAGDEQFF. Written as DNA, the CDR3 is TGTGCCAGCAGCTTTTCGGGACTAGCGGGAGATGAGCAGTTCTTC. The V and J genes are TRBV7-2 and TRBJ2-1; 14 bases are a match to TRBD2. Germline loops: CDR1 SGHTA, CDR2 FQGNSA. After removal of 3 bases from V and 8 bases from J, the junction contained 3 bases not matched to a gene. This CDR3 contains 15 residues.

V and J are TRBV7-9 and TRBJ2-1; TRBD2 agrees at 15 bases. CDR1 is SEHNR, CDR2 FQNEAQ, per germline (reference sequence). Trimming removed 5 bases from V and 3 bases from J; junction bases left unmatched: 5. The CDR3 consists of 17 residues. CDR3 bases: TGTGCCAGCAGCCAGGGACTAGCGGGAGGAGTCTACAATGAGCAGTTCTTC. Its protein product is CASSQGLAGGVYNEQFF.

The chain is built from TRBV18 and TRBJ2-3; 7 nucleotides agree with TRBD1. The V and J ends lost 2 bases and 1 base, in that order; junction bases with no gene match: 3. The CDR3 extends over 15 amino acids. Germline values: CDR1 KGHSH, CDR2 LQKENI. The CDR3 loop reads CASSPVGTGTDTQYF. The CDR3 nucleotides are TGTGCCAGCTCACCAGTAGGGACAGGCACAGATACGCAGTATTTT.

The chain employs TRBV13 and TRBJ2-5; 9 positions match TRBD2. The V gene's germline CDR1 is PRHDT and CDR2 FYEKMQ (reference sequence). The J segment lost 1 base and the V segment lost 5 bases, leaving 11 bases of the junction unmatched. The CDR3 contains 17 residues. CDR3 in DNA: TGTGCCAGCAGCCCCGGGTTCAGGACTAGCGCCCAAGAGACCCAGTACTTC. Residues: CASSPGFRTSAQETQYF.

The chain couples TRBV5-1 to TRBJ2-1; D is possibly TRBD1 (5 bases). Germline CDR1 and CDR2: SGHRS and YFSETQ. This CDR3 is built from 14 residues. Trimming took off 5 bases at V and 8 bases at J, with 17 bases between the two ends. The CDR3 DNA sequence: TGCGCCAGCAGAAACAGGTGGGGAACAGATGAGCAGTTCTTC. This codes for CASRNRWGTDEQFF.

This chain connects TRBV18 to TRBJ2-3; unclear D gene. Deletions cut 3 bases from V and 6 bases from J, with 4 bases between. Germline V gives CDR1 KGHSH, CDR2 LQKENI. The CDR3 length is 11 residues. The CDR3 DNA follows: TGTGCCAGCTCACCCGGCGATACGCAGTATTTT. Protein product: CASSPGDTQYF. The whole variable domain, filled in from reference TRBV18 and TRBJ2-3, reads NAGVMQNPRHLVRRRGQEARLRCSPMKGHSHVYWYRQLPEEGLKFMVYLQKENIIDESGMPKERFSAEFPKEGPSILRIQQVVRGDSAAYFCASSPGDTQYFGPGTRLTVL.

The CDR3 DNA follows: TGTGCCAGCAGTGACATGTCGACTAATGAAAAACTGTTTTTT. This sequence encodes CASSDMSTNEKLFF. The chain uses TRBV2 and TRBJ1-4; D remains ambiguous. Per the germline V gene, CDR1 is SNHLY and CDR2 is FYNNEI. Between the trimmed V and J ends, which lost 3 bases and 2 bases, there was a span of 7 bases. The CDR3 totals 14 residues.

V gene TRBV9 combines with J gene TRBJ2-1; a possible D gene is TRBD2 (6 bases). V was pared by 4 bases and J by 5 bases, with 22 bases between. The CDR3 sequence is 17 residues long. Germline CDR1 and CDR2: SGDLS and YYNGEE. CDR3 nucleotide sequence: TGTGCCAGCAGCCACCTAGGGGAGACTAGGTTAAACAATGAGCAGTTCTTC. It is translated as CASSHLGETRLNNEQFF.